This TCR beta chain derives from a study of blood T cell repertoires in COVID-19. Clones were read by immunoSEQ multiplex PCR, and TCRdb kept only the in-frame ones, dropping some. This table holds about 100,000 clones, about 89% found once. Trimming shortened V by 4 bases and J by 5 bases, and 18 bases separated the two germline ends. Germline loops: CDR1 SGDLS, CDR2 YYNGEE. This CDR3 region has 15 residues. The sequenced sample was peripheral blood. This receptor was taken from a man aged 60 to 69 with acute or convalescent COVID-19. The chain has TRBV9 and TRBJ1-1; tentative D call: TRBD1 (5 bases). CDR3: CASSPTSGIVTEAFF. The CDR3 region has the DNA TGTGCCAGCAGCCCGACCTCAGGGATTGTAACTGAAGCTTTCTTT.